Shown below are 19 T cell receptor beta chains from a single sample sequenced in a study of a mutant IDH1 vaccine in newly diagnosed glioma. This sample's time point: baseline, week 1 (first vaccination visit). Treatment indicated: pre-vaccination baseline after standard-of-care therapy. Assay: immunoSEQ multiplex PCR; the TCRdb copy retains only in-frame clones and omits some. Found here are about 38,000 clones, approximately 78% of them singletons; the top ten hold roughly 9%. This specimen was PBMCs, taken from a glioma patient treated with radiotherapy, temozolomide or both. These receptors were collected from a middle-aged man with glioma. Some clones in this sample may be carry-over from other donors' samples.

The chain is built from TRBV6-5 and TRBJ1-3, with D unresolved. Trimming pared 4 bases from V and 3 bases from J, leaving 4 bases between. Germline V gene lookup returns CDR1 MNHEY and CDR2 SVGAGI. The CDR3 runs to 12 residues. CDR3: CASSFDGNTIYF. The CDR3 DNA is TGTGCCAGCAGTTTTGATGGAAACACCATATATTTT.

This clone is a singleton in its sample. This chain joins TRBV4-1 and TRBJ2-7; D is unresolved. The V gene lost 4 bases and the J gene lost 5 bases, with 12 bases spanning the gap. Germline V CDR1 and CDR2: MGHRA, YSYEKL. The CDR3 contains 13 residues. The CDR3 nucleotides are TGCGCCAGCAGCCTCCGTGAGCCCGACGAGCAGTACTTC. This gives the protein CASSLREPDEQYF.

This clone was recorded a few times. The rearrangement joins TRBV19 to TRBJ1-5; D gene ambiguous. The V gene lost 2 bases and the J gene lost 10 bases, with 15 bases spanning the gap. Germline-derived CDR1 and CDR2 are LNHDA and SQIVND (reference sequence). CDR3 length: 14 amino acids. DNA of the CDR3: TGTGCCAGTAGTATAAATGAGGGAACTCCCCCCCAGCATTTT. Translating gives CASSINEGTPPQHF.

This clone appeared a single time. V gene TRBV14 combines with J gene TRBJ2-1, with TRBD1 matching 9 bases. CDR1 is SGHDN and CDR2 is FVKESK in the germline V gene. The CDR3 contains 15 residues. Losses at the gene ends were 1 base for V and 5 bases for J; bases not matched to a gene: 3. CDR3 amino acids: CASSQGDRAHNEQFF. In DNA, the CDR3 is TGTGCCAGCAGCCAAGGGGACAGGGCCCACAATGAGCAGTTCTTC.

The chain couples TRBV4-1 to TRBJ1-5; tentative D call: TRBD1 (5 bases). V lost 4 bases to trimming and J lost 3 bases, with 19 bases between them. CDR1 is MGHRA and CDR2 is YSYEKL in the germline V gene. This CDR3 has 17 amino acids. CDR3 loop: CASSPSKARDLNQPQHF. CDR3 nucleotides: TGCGCCAGCAGCCCAAGTAAAGCCAGGGATCTCAATCAGCCCCAGCATTTT.

This rearrangement joins TRBV6-1 to TRBJ2-5; 10 positions match TRBD1. TRBJ2-7 explains the end of the DNA better; the J call may be wrong. The CDR3 is 14 residues long. The germline CDR1 and CDR2 sequences are MNHNS and SASEGT. CDR3 amino acids: CASRRQGAPYEQYF. Written as DNA, the CDR3 is TGTGCCAGCAGGAGACAGGGGGCGCCCTACGAGCAGTACTTC.

The rearrangement uses TRBV5-4 and TRBJ2-7; tentatively, D is TRBD2 (6 bases). V was trimmed by 3 bases and J by 4 bases, leaving 17 bases between them. This CDR3 is 15 amino acids long. The germline V gene has CDR1 SGHNT and CDR2 YYREEE (reference sequence). CDR3 sequence: CASSSGELVRYEQYF. The CDR3 nucleotides read TGTGCCAGCAGCTCGGGGGAGCTCGTTAGATACGAGCAGTACTTC.

The V call is TRBV9, the J call TRBJ1-6; tentative D call: TRBD1 (5 bases). Germline values: CDR1 SGDLS, CDR2 YYNGEE. The V end lost 3 bases, the J end lost 10 bases, and 17 bases lay between the germline ends. The CDR3 is 15 amino acids. CDR3 in amino acids: CASSEGTGRGSPLHF. The DNA for the CDR3 is TGTGCCAGCAGCGAGGGGACGGGCCGGGGGTCACCCCTCCACTTT.

The chain's CDR3 is CASSLDSQNTEAFF. The CDR3 nucleotides read TGTGCCAGCAGCTTGGACAGCCAGAACACTGAAGCTTTCTTT. The chain carries TRBV5-4 and TRBJ1-1, with unresolved D. The V end lost 0 bases, the J end lost 1 base, and 7 bases lay between the germline ends. The CDR3 length is 14 residues. CDR1 and CDR2 (germline): SGHNT, YYREEE (reference sequence).

J is TRBJ2-2 and V is TRBV19; D not resolved. CDR1 is LNHDA, CDR2 SQIVND, per germline (reference sequence). V was cut by 3 bases and J by 2 bases, with 7 bases left in between. This CDR3 comprises 14 residues. The CDR3 loop reads CASSIPLNTGELFF. The CDR3 DNA is TGTGCCAGTAGTATTCCCCTTAACACCGGGGAGCTGTTTTTT.

V is TRBV7-9 and J is TRBJ2-3; D is ambiguous. The CDR3 is made up of 12 amino acids. V shed 5 bases and J shed 4 bases, with 7 bases lying between them. Germline V lookup: CDR1 SEHNR, CDR2 FQNEAQ (reference sequence). The CDR3 DNA reads TGTGCCAGCAGCGAAAGCTCAGATACGCAGTATTTT. Its protein is CASSESSDTQYF.

With regard to this clone: Germline is not matched at one junction end, which may reflect a read error. The chain is built from TRBV7-7 and TRBJ2-5; no firm D call. CDR1 and CDR2 from the germline V gene are SSHAT and FNYEAQ (reference sequence). This CDR3 has 13 amino acids. CDR3 DNA: TGTGCTAGCAGCCTAGACCGCCGAGAGACCCAGTACTTC. It translates to CASSLDRRETQYF.

The CDR3 DNA is TGCGCCAGCAGCCAAGATTACAGGGTCCGGAGCACAGATACGCAGTATTTT. The encoded protein is CASSQDYRVRSTDTQYF. V is TRBV4-1 and J is TRBJ2-3; tentative D call: TRBD1 (6 bases). The CDR3 runs to 17 residues. V lost 0 bases and J lost 0, with 13 bases in between. In germline, CDR1 is MGHRA, CDR2 YSYEKL.

J is TRBJ2-2 and V is TRBV9; unclear D gene. V lost 4 bases to trimming and J lost 0 bases, with 13 bases between them. In germline, CDR1 is SGDLS, CDR2 YYNGEE. This CDR3 region has 16 residues. The CDR3 sequence: CASSMRTHSNTGELFF. In nucleotides, the CDR3 is TGTGCCAGCAGCATGAGGACCCACTCGAACACCGGGGAGCTGTTTTTT.

The V and J genes are TRBV7-8 and TRBJ1-6; TRBD1 matches 8 bases. CDR1 SGHVS and CDR2 FQNEAQ come from the germline V gene. This CDR3 is 17 amino acids long. V trimming: 1 base; J trimming: 5 bases; junction bases outside the gene matches: 7. The DNA of the CDR3 is TGTGCCAGCAGCTTAGGGACAGGGATAGGAAATAATTCACCCCTCCACTTT. Its translation is CASSLGTGIGNNSPLHF.

This clone was detected only once. The chain is built from TRBV20-1 and TRBJ2-5; D gene ambiguous. Germline CDR1 is DFQATT and CDR2 is SNEGSKA (reference sequence). The CDR3 length is 10 residues. V was pared by 3 bases and J by 5 bases, with 4 bases between. The CDR3 DNA is TGCAGTGCTAGTCACGAGACCCAGTACTTC. Protein product: CSASHETQYF.

This clone was recorded a few times. The chain uses TRBV15 and TRBJ1-1; D is unclear. The CDR3 length is 14 residues. The germline V and J ends were trimmed by 0 bases and 0 bases, with 5 bases remaining between them. CDR1 and CDR2 from the germline V gene are LNHNV and YYDKDF (reference sequence). The CDR3 nucleotides read TGTGCCACCAGCAGAGATCAGTTGAACACTGAAGCTTTCTTT. Its protein is CATSRDQLNTEAFF.

The chain recombines TRBV7-9 with TRBJ2-2, with 9 bases fitting TRBD1. The CDR3 loop spans 15 amino acids. J was trimmed by 0 bases and V by 7 bases; bases with no gene match: 3. Looked up from germline, CDR1 is SEHNR and CDR2 is FQNEAQ (reference sequence). The CDR3 here is CASKRQGANTGELFF. In DNA, the CDR3 is TGTGCCAGCAAGAGACAGGGGGCGAACACCGGGGAGCTGTTTTTT.

V usage is TRBV18 and J usage is TRBJ1-1; a possible D gene is TRBD1 (6 bases). Germline lookup yields CDR1 KGHSH and CDR2 LQKENI. Deletions cut 2 bases from V and 6 bases from J, with 13 bases between. The CDR3 length is 14 residues. CDR3 in amino acids: CASSPSRGQAEAFF. CDR3 nucleotide sequence: TGTGCCAGCTCACCATCCCGGGGGCAAGCTGAAGCTTTCTTT.